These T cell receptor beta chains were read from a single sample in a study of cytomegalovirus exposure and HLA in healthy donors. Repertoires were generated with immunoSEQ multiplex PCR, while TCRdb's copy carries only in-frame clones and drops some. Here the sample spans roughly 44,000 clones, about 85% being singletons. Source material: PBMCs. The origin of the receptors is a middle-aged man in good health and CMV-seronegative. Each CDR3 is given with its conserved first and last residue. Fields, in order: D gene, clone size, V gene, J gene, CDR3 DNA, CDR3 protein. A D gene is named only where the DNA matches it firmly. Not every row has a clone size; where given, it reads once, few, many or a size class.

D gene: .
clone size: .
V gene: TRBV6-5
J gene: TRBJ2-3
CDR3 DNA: TGTGCCAGCAGACAACTAGACTACACAGATACGCAGTATTTT
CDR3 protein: CASRQLDYTDTQYF

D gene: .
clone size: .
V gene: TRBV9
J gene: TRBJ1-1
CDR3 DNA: TGTGCCAGCAGCCAGGGGACTGAAGCTTTCTTT
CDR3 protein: CASSQGTEAFF

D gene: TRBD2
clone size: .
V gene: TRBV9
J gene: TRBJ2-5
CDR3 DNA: TGTGCCAGCAGTGGTCTAGCGGGTGGGCCCCAAGAGACCCAGTACTTC
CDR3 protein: CASSGLAGGPQETQYF

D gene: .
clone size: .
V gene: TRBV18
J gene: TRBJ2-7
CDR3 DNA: TGTGCCAGCTCACCAAACCAGGGGGGAATTGACGAGCAGTACTTC
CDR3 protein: CASSPNQGGIDEQYF

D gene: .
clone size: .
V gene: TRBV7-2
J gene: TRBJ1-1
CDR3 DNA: TGTGCCAGCAGCTTCGGCCCCTCAGGCACTGAAGCTTTCTTT
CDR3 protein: CASSFGPSGTEAFF

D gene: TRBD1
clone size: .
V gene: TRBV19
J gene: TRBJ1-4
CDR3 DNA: TGTGCCAGTAGGTCCACAGGGGCGGAAAAACTGTTTTTT
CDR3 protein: CASRSTGAEKLFF

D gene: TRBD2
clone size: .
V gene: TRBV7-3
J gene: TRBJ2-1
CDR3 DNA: TGTGCCAGCAGCTGGGGACTAGCGGGAGGGGTCTATGAGCAGTTCTTC
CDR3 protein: CASSWGLAGGVYEQFF

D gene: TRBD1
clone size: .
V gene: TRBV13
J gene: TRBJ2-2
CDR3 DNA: TGTGCCAGCAGCGGGACCGGGACAGGGTACACCGGGGAGCTGTTTTTT
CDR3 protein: CASSGTGTGYTGELFF

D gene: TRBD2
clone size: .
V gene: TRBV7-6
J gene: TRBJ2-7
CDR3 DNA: TGTGCCAGCAGCCCCGGGACTAGTGCCTACGAGCAGTACTTC
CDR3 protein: CASSPGTSAYEQYF

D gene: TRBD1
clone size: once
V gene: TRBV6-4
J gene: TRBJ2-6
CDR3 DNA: TGTGCCAGCAGTGAGACAGGGAGCGCTGGGGCCAACGTCCTGACTTTC
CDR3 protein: CASSETGSAGANVLTF

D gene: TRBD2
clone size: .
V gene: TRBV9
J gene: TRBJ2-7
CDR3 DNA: TGTGCCAGCAGCGTATTTTCATTAGCGGGAGTACCCGAGCAGTACTTC
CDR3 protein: CASSVFSLAGVPEQYF

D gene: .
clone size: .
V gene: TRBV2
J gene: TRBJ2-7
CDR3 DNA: TGTGCCAGCAGTGAGCAGGGGCTGCCCTACGAGCAGTACTTC
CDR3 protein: CASSEQGLPYEQYF

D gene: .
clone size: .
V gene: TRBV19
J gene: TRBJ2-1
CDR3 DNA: TGTGCCAGTAGTATTTCCAGGGCACACAATGAGCAGTTCTTC
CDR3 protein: CASSISRAHNEQFF

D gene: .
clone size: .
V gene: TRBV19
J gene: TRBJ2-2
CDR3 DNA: TGTGCCAGTAACCCCCTTCGGGACACCGGGGAGCTGTTTTTT
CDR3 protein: CASNPLRDTGELFF

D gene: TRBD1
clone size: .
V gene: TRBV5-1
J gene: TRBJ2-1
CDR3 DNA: TGCGCCAGCAGCTTGGAGGGGGCCTCCACCTACAATGAGCAGTTCTTC
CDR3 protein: CASSLEGASTYNEQFF

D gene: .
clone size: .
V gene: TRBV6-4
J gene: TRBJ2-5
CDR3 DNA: TGTGCCAGCAGTAAGGACAGCGAAGAGACCCAGTACTTC
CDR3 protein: CASSKDSEETQYF

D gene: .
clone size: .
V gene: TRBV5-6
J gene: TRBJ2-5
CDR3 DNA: TGTGCCAGCAGCCTGCAGGGGAGCCAAGAGACCCAGTACTTC
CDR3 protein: CASSLQGSQETQYF

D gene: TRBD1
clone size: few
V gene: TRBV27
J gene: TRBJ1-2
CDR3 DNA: TGTGCCAGCAGTTTAGACAGGGCGGGTGGTTACTATGGCTACACCTTC
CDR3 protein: CASSLDRAGGYYGYTF

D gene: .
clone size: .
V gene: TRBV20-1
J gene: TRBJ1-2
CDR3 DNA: TGCAGTGCCACCCTATCCCCTGGCTACACCTTC
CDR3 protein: CSATLSPGYTF

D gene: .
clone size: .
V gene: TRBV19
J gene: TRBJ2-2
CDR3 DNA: TGTGCCAGTAGTATAGTCCGGGGGACCGGGGAGCTGTTTTTT
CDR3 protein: CASSIVRGTGELFF

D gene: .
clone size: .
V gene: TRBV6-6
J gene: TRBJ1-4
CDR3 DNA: TGTGCCAGCAGAACCGGGGGGGCTGCTAATGAAAAACTGTTTTTT
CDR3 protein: CASRTGGAANEKLFF

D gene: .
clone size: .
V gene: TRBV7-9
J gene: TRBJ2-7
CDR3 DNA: TGTGCCAGCAGGGTGGGGCAGGGGTACGGCGAGCAGTACTTC
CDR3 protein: CASRVGQGYGEQYF

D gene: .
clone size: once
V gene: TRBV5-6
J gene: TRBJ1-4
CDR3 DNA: TGTGCCAGCAGCTTGGCTCCCTTGGGAGGGAATGAAAAACTGTTTTTT
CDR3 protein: CASSLAPLGGNEKLFF

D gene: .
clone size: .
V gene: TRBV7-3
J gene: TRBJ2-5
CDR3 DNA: TGTGCCAGCAGCAAAACACCCGGGGAGACCCAGTACTTC
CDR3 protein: CASSKTPGETQYF

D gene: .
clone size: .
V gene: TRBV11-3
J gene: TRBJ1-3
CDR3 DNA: TGTGCCAGCAGCTTAGAGGTCCAGGGAAGCCCTGGAAACACCATATATTTT
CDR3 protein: CASSLEVQGSPGNTIYF

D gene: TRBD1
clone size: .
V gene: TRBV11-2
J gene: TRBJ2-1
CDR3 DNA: TGTGCCAGCAGCTTTGGACAGGGCCTGTTCAATGAGCGGTTCTTC
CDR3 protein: CASSFGQGLFNERFF

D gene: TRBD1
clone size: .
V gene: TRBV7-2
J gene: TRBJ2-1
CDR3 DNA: TGTGCCAGCAGCTTTATGGGACAGGTACGCAATGAGCAGTTCTTC
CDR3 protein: CASSFMGQVRNEQFF

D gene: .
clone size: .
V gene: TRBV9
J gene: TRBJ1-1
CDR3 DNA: TGTGCCAGCAGCCCCTATATTGACAGGCGGAACACTGAAGCTTTCTTT
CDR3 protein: CASSPYIDRRNTEAFF

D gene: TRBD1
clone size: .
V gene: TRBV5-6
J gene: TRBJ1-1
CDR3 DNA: TGTGCCAGCAGCTCTTGGACAGGCACTGAAGCTTTCTTT
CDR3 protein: CASSSWTGTEAFF

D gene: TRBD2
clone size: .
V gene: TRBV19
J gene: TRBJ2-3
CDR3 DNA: TGTGCCAGTAGCAGCAGCGGGAGGGATGGAGATACGCAGTATTTT
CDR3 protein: CASSSSGRDGDTQYF

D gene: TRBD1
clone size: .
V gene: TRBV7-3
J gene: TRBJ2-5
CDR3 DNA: TGTGCCAGCAGCCAAGGACAGGGATTGGAGACCCAGTACTTC
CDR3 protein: CASSQGQGLETQYF

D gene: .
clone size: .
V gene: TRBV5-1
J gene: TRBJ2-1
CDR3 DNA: TGCGCCAGCAGCCCCCCCTTTTTGGAGGGCCGCAGTGAGCAGTTCTTC
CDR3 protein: CASSPPFLEGRSEQFF

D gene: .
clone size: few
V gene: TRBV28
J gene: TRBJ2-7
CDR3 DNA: TGTGCAACGGCTATCTCGGGCTACGAGCAGTACTTC
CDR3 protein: CATAISGYEQYF

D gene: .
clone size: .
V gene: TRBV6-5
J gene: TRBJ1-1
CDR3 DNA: TGTGCCAGCAGTTACCCCGATTGGGGAGACACTGAAGCTTTCTTT
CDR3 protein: CASSYPDWGDTEAFF

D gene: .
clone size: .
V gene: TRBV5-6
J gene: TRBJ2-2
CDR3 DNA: TGTGCCAGCAGCTTGGGTAGAAGGGGGAACACCGGGGAGCTGTTTTTT
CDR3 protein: CASSLGRRGNTGELFF

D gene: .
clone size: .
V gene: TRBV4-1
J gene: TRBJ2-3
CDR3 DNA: TGCGCCAGCAGCCAAGATCGAGATACGCAGTATTTT
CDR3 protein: CASSQDRDTQYF

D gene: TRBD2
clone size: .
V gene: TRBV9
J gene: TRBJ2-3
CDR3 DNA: TGTGCCAGCAGCGGCGGACTAGCGGAAAGCACAGATACGCAGTATTTT
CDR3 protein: CASSGGLAESTDTQYF

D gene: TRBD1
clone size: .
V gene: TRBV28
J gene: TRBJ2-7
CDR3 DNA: TGTGCCAGCAGTACCCTGGACAGGGCTGGGGAGCAGTACTTC
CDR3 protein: CASSTLDRAGEQYF

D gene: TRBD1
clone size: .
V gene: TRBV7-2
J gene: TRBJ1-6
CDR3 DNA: TGTGCCAGCAGCGAGGGACAGGTGGATTCACCCCTCCACTTT
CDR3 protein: CASSEGQVDSPLHF

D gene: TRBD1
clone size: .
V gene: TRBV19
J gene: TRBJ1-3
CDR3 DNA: TGTGCCAGTAGTATAGGGCGACAGGGAGAAGGAAACACCATATATTTT
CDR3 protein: CASSIGRQGEGNTIYF

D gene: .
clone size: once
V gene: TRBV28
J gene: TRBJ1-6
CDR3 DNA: TGTGCCAGCAGACCATCTGGCAGTTCACCCCTCCACTTT
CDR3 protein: CASRPSGSSPLHF

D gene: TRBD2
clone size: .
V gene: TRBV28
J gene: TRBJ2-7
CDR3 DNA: TGTGCCAGCCGGGGACTAGTCTACGAGCAGTACTTC
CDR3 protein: CASRGLVYEQYF

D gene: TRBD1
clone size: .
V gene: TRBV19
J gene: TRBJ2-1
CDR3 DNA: TGTGCCAGTAGTCGGGACAGGCACAATGAGCAGTTCTTC
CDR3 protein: CASSRDRHNEQFF

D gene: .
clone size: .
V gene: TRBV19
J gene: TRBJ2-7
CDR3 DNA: TGTGCCAGTAAGGCGGGACAGACCTACGAGCAGTACTTC
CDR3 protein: CASKAGQTYEQYF

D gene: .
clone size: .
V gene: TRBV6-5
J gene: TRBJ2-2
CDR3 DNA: TGTGCCAGCAGTTATTCCCCGGGGAACACCGGGGAGCTGTTTTTT
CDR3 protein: CASSYSPGNTGELFF

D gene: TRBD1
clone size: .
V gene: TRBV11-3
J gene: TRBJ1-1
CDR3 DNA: TGTGCCAGCAGCCGGACAGGGAGAGGAGCAACTGAAGCTTTCTTT
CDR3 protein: CASSRTGRGATEAFF

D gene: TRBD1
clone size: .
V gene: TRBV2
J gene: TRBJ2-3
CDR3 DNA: TGTGCCAGCAGTTCCGGGACAGGGGACCCCGATACGCAGTATTTT
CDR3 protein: CASSSGTGDPDTQYF

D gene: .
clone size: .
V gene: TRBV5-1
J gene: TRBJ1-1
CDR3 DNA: TGCGCCAGCAGCTTGGCCTCGGGGAAGATCACTGAAGCTTTCTTT
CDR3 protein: CASSLASGKITEAFF

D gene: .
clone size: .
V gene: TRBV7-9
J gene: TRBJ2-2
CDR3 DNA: TGTGCCAGCAGGAAGGACAGTAACGTCGGGGAGCTGTTTTTT
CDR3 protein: CASRKDSNVGELFF

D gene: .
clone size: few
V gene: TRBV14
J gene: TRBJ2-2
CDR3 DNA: TGTGCCAGCGGCGGGACAGAAAACACCGGGGAGCTGTTTTTT
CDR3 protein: CASGGTENTGELFF

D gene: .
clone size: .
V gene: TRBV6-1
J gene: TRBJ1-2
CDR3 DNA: TGTGCCAGCAGTGAACTGGCGGAAACGGGGAGCTACACCTTC
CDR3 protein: CASSELAETGSYTF

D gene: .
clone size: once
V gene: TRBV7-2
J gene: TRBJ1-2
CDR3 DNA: TGTGCCAGCAGCTTAGCCGCAGCAGGCCATGGCTACACCTTC
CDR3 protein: CASSLAAAGHGYTF

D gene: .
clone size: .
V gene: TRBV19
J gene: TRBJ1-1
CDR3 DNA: TGTGCCAGTAGTATTTCTACCGGCACTGAAGCTTTCTTT
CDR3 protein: CASSISTGTEAFF

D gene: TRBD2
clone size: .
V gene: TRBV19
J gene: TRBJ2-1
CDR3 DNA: TGTGCCAGTAGTCCCCTGGGGGGGGAATACAATGAGCAGTTCTTC
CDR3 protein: CASSPLGGEYNEQFF

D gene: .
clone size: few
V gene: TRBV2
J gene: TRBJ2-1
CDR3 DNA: TGTGCCATCATTGCCGCGGCGAGCTCCTACAATGAGCAGTTCTTC
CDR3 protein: CAIIAAASSYNEQFF